What follows is one T cell receptor (beta chain) and its context. These data originate in a study of identical twins. Via MiXCR, TCRdb re-called the 5' RACE reads, giving one row per CDR3 protein. The repertoire has around 650,000 distinct CDR3 sequences, 7.1% of them found once; the top ten carry around 1.6%. V lost 5 bases to trimming and J lost 2 bases; unmatched junction nucleotides: 14. The germline V gene encodes CDR1 SGHAT and CDR2 FQNNGV. This CDR3 comprises 19 residues. In addition, the sample was reused for a study of yellow fever vaccine responses in identical twins.

Sequencing was carried out using PBMCs. The chain combines TRBV11-2 with TRBJ2-3; 12 positions match TRBD1. This receptor was obtained from a young woman in good health. The CDR3 protein is CASSPLVGDRGPYTDTQYF. CDR3 DNA: TGTGCCAGCAGCCCGCTCGTCGGGGACAGGGGGCCTTACACAGATACGCAGTATTTT.